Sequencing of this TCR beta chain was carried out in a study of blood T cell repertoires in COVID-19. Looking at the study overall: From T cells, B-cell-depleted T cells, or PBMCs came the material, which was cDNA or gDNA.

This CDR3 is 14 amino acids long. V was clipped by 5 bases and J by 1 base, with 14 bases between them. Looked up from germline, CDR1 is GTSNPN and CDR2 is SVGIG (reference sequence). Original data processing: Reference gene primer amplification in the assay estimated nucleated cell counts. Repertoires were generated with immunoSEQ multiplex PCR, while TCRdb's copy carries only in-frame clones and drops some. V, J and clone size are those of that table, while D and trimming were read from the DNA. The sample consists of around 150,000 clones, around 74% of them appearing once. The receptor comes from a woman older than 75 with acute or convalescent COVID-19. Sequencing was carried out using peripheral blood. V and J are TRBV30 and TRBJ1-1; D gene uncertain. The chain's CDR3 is CAWSYQRGNTEAFF. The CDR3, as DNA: TGTGCCTGGTCCTATCAACGGGGGAACACTGAAGCTTTCTTT. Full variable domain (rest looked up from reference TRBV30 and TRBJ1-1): SQTIHQWPATLVQPVGSPLSLECTVEGTSNPNLYWYRQAAGRGLQLLFYSVGIGQISSEVPQNLSASRPQDRQFILSSKKLLLSDSGFYLCAWSYQRGNTEAFFGQGTRLTVV.